This T cell receptor beta chain was documented in a study of blood T cell repertoires in COVID-19 (dated by TCRdb to about 2020). Describing the broader study: Collaborator samples came from the United States, Italy and Spain and covered acute and convalescent phases of COVID-19. The dataset comprised deeply sampled blood TCRbeta repertoires from subjects exposed to, actively infected with, or recovered from COVID-19. Samples were obtained from the ongoing ImmuneRACE study (first 160 participants) and from over 1,000 subjects provided by 6 global collaborators. The material from the prospective study consisted of cDNA or gDNA derived from T cells, B-cell-depleted T cells, or PBMCs. The repertoires were released in a freely available public database meant as a resource for research on the immune response to SARS-CoV-2. Where available, HLA class I and class II types were taken from metadata supplied by the sample provider and were not determined by assay-based typing. Nearly every sample came with metadata listing a de-identified subject ID, COVID-19 status, age in years and sex.

The germline V gene (reference sequence) provides CDR1 MNHEY and CDR2 SMNVEV. Spanning cysteine to phenylalanine, the CDR3 consists of 15 amino acids. Just CDR3 DNA is preserved here, 45 bases in frame from base 1. The V and J ends are trimmed by 2 bases and 3 bases, leaving 11 bases between them. Concerning this clone itself: This clone's antigen is unknown. One base away there is no much larger clone; base qualities are not given.

TCRbeta CDR3 regions were amplified from genomic DNA using the immunoSEQ Assay, a bias-controlled multiplex PCR. On the authors' methods: The number of nucleated cells in each sample was estimated from the amplification of reference gene primers within the assay. To quantify the absolute abundance of each unique TCRbeta CDR3 rearrangement, sequence reads were collapsed and filtered. Productive Simpson clonality was computed per sample as the square root of Simpson's diversity index over productive rearrangements. In its TCRdb copy, this immuneACCESS table keeps in-frame sequences only and misses some clones. Where compared with another copy, unresolved V genes explain less than half of these, and the others have no known cause. That table gives V, J and clone size, and the DNA gave D and trimming. Recorded for this sample are 150,000 to 200,000 clones; approximately 80% of them occurred a single time. The ten top clones hold about 11% of the sample.

Participants in the prospective study were enrolled through a virtual design, were aged roughly 18 to 95 years, and lived in approximately 25 United States geographic areas. To assign participants to cohorts, the prospective study relied on clinical history that participants themselves reported in a screening survey and a study questionnaire. For ImmuneRACE Cohort 3, a participant was defined as recovered based on two consecutive negative NP/OP PCR tests, clearance by a healthcare professional, or resolution of symptoms. In the prospective study, whole blood, serum and a nasopharyngeal or oropharyngeal swab were collected from each participant by mobile phlebotomists. Additional blood draws and questionnaires over an approximately two-month period could optionally be provided by prospective study participants. Blood samples from the prospective study were shipped frozen or at room temperature prior to DNA extraction.

The paper's findings and limits, for the study overall: The quantity of clinical and demographic metadata differed by source and by participant and was supplied without curation.

The sequence is built from TRBV27 and TRBJ2-1; the D gene is perhaps TRBD2, from 5 matching bases. The sample comprised PBMCs or T cells enriched from blood (not recorded which). The receptor was derived from a man in his fifties or sixties who had recovered from COVID-19. Here is the DNA: TGTGCCAGCAGTTTAACACGTCGGGGCTACAATGAGCAGTTCTTC. The resulting protein is CASSLTRRGYNEQFF.